One sample yielded the 18 T cell receptor beta chains listed below, sequenced in a study of beta chain features in type 1 diabetes. Since all of the isolated RNA was reverse transcribed, expressed TCRB transcripts were what got sequenced. Sequencing used immunoSEQ multiplex PCR; TCRdb keeps in-frame clones, though not all of them. The sample lists about 260,000 clones; over 20% were seen once. No antigen is known for these receptors. Broader study findings: Within each of all four CD4+ subsets, Type 1 diabetes patients had TCRB CDR3s that were moderately but significantly shorter.

The sample taken for sequencing was naive CD4+ T cells from blood. Receptors originate from a woman between 35 and 50 years old with type 1 diabetes.

CDR3 sequence reads: CASSPGGRAFPNEQFF. For the CDR3, the DNA is TGTGCCAGCAGCCCCGGGGGGCGGGCCTTTCCCAATGAGCAGTTCTTC. The chain has TRBV11-3 and TRBJ2-1, with TRBD2 as a possible D gene (7 bases). This CDR3 is built from 16 residues. Germline CDR1 and CDR2: SGHNT and YENEEA. V was trimmed by 5 bases and J by 6 bases, leaving 20 bases between them.

This chain links TRBV2 with TRBJ1-5; D possibly corresponds to TRBD1 (5 bases). CDR1 is SNHLY and CDR2 is FYNNEI in the germline V gene. The CDR3 has 13 residues. Trimming cost V 11 bases and J 5 bases, with 16 bases left between them. CDR3 DNA sequence: TGTGCCGGCGGCTTAACAGGCGATCAGCCCCAGCATTTT. Encoded protein: CAGGLTGDQPQHF. Using reference TRBV2 and TRBJ1-5 for the parts outside the CDR3, the full variable domain is EPEVTQTPSHQVTQMGQEVILRCVPISNHLYFYWYRQILGQKVEFLVSFYNNEISEKSEIFDDQFSVERPDGSNFTLKIRSTKLEDSAMYFCAGGLTGDQPQHFGDGTRLSIL.

This chain connects TRBV14 to TRBJ2-7; D uncertain. This CDR3 has 12 amino acids. The ends were cut back, 3 bases at V and 3 bases at J, with 6 bases in the middle. Looked up from germline, CDR1 is SGHDN and CDR2 is FVKESK. The CDR3 bases are TGTGCCAGCAGCCACTCGGGCTACGAGCAGTACTTC. It translates to CASSHSGYEQYF. The variable domain in full, with the rest retrieved from reference TRBV14 and TRBJ2-7, is EAGVTQFPSHSVIEKGQTVTLRCDPISGHDNLYWYRRVMGKEIKFLLHFVKESKQDESGMPNNRFLAERTGGTYSTLKVQPAELEDSGVYFCASSHSGYEQYFGPGTRLTVT.

The chain uses TRBV28 and TRBJ2-4; tentative D call: TRBD2 (5 bases). The V end lost 5 bases, the J end lost 2 bases, and 13 bases lay between the germline ends. The germline gives CDR1 MDHEN, CDR2 SYDVKM. This CDR3 region has 15 residues. The CDR3 coding sequence is TGTGCCAGCAGTCGCCCCGAGCGGACCAAAAACATTCAGTACTTC. Translated: CASSRPERTKNIQYF.

The rearrangement links TRBV29-1 to TRBJ2-7; 9 bases line up with TRBD1. J gave up 9 bases and V 4 bases, and 7 bases lay outside the gene matches. CDR1 is SQVTM and CDR2 is ANQGSEA in the germline V gene. The CDR3 is 12 residues long. CDR3 nucleotide sequence: TGCAGCGTTGCGGGACAGGGCTTTGCGCAGTACTTC. Its translation is CSVAGQGFAQYF.

The chain uses TRBV18 and TRBJ2-1; D is unresolved. The CDR3 is made up of 13 amino acids. With 6 bases removed from V and 10 bases from J, the gap between germline ends came to 16 bases. Per germline, CDR1 KGHSH and CDR2 LQKENI. Here the CDR3 reads CASSQKDTLEQFF. The CDR3 region has the DNA TGTGCCAGCTCCCAAAAAGACACTTTAGAGCAGTTCTTC.

This clone was seen a few times. The V and J genes are TRBV9 and TRBJ2-1; D might be TRBD2 (6 bases). The germline gives CDR1 SGDLS, CDR2 YYNGEE. V lost 0 bases, J lost 10 bases, and 14 bases lay in between. This CDR3 comprises 14 residues. The CDR3 coding sequence is TGTGCCAGCAGCGTAGCCGGGGTTGCGGGAGAGCAGTTCTTC. As protein: CASSVAGVAGEQFF.

As concerns this clone: Distinct nucleotide sequences in the sample also encode this CDR3. V gene TRBV5-1 combines with J gene TRBJ2-1; 13 bases agree with TRBD2. V lost 5 bases and J lost 6; bases outside the gene matches: 5. The CDR3 is made up of 15 amino acids. Germline V gives CDR1 SGHRS, CDR2 YFSETQ. The CDR3 DNA reads TGCGCCAGCAGTTCTGGACTAGCGGGAGTCAATGAGCAGTTCTTC. It is translated as CASSSGLAGVNEQFF.

This chain connects TRBV18 to TRBJ2-7, with a possible D match to TRBD1 (5 bases). The V gene's germline CDR1 is KGHSH and CDR2 LQKENI. V was cut by 0 bases and J by 6 bases, with 12 bases left in between. This CDR3 comprises 14 residues. For the CDR3, the DNA is TGTGCCAGCTCACCACCGGGGCCCTTCGGCGAGCAGTACTTC. It translates to CASSPPGPFGEQYF.

The gene calls are TRBV30 and TRBJ1-1; 8 bases agree with TRBD1. Germline CDR1 reads GTSNPN; CDR2 reads SVGIG (reference sequence). The J segment lost 6 bases and the V segment lost 2 bases, leaving 5 bases of the junction unmatched. The CDR3 is 13 amino acids. The CDR3 reads CAWSRRQGSEAFF. As DNA, the CDR3 is TGTGCCTGGAGTCGGCGACAGGGGTCTGAAGCTTTCTTT.

This clone was observed a few times. The chain recombines TRBV5-6 with TRBJ1-6; D might be TRBD1 (5 bases). The CDR3 loop spans 15 amino acids. Germline V gives CDR1 SGHDT, CDR2 YYEEEE. V lost 2 bases, J lost 5 bases, and 11 bases lay in between. CDR3 amino acids: CASSFVGLNNSPLHF. In DNA, the CDR3 is TGTGCCAGCAGCTTTGTGGGACTGAATAATTCACCCCTCCACTTT. Full variable domain (missing parts from reference TRBV5-6 and TRBJ1-6): DAGVTQSPTHLIKTRGQQVTLRCSPKSGHDTVSWYQQALGQGPQFIFQYYEEEERQRGNFPDRFSGHQFPNYSSELNVNALLLGDSALYLCASSFVGLNNSPLHFGNGTRLTVT.

This clone came up a few times. This chain links TRBV29-1 with TRBJ2-3; 8 nucleotides align to TRBD2. Trimming removed 7 bases from V and 2 bases from J; junction bases left unmatched: 8. The CDR3 covers 14 residues. CDR1 SQVTM and CDR2 ANQGSEA come from the germline V gene. CDR3 protein: CSGNGRADTDTQYF. CDR3 sequence (DNA): TGCAGCGGCAACGGGAGGGCCGACACAGATACGCAGTATTTT.

This clone was observed a few times. The chain employs TRBV6-5 and TRBJ1-1; 8 bases fit TRBD1. V trimming: 6 bases; J trimming: 3 bases; junction bases outside the gene matches: 9. Germline-derived CDR1 and CDR2 are MNHEY and SVGAGI. The CDR3 is made up of 15 amino acids. The CDR3 loop reads CASSLTDRADTEAFF. In DNA form, the CDR3 reads TGTGCCAGCAGCCTAACGGACAGGGCGGACACTGAAGCTTTCTTT.

The chain couples TRBV5-1 to TRBJ1-2; possibly TRBD1 for D (6 bases). Trimming took 0 bases from V and 0 from J, leaving 18 bases between them. Germline V gene data show CDR1 as SGHRS and CDR2 as YFSETQ. The CDR3 consists of 18 residues. CDR3 in DNA: TGCGCCAGCAGCTTGGGCGACAGGCCGTCTTCCGCTAACTATGGCTACACCTTC. Protein product: CASSLGDRPSSANYGYTF.

The sample holds a few counts of this clone. The chain is built from TRBV2 and TRBJ1-6, with 9 bases identical to TRBD1. This CDR3 comprises 14 residues. CDR1 is SNHLY and CDR2 is FYNNEI in the germline V gene. V shed 6 bases and J 9 bases; nucleotides not matched to a gene: 6. The CDR3 loop reads CASSSEDRGSPLHF. The CDR3 DNA follows: TGTGCCAGCAGCAGTGAGGACAGGGGTTCACCCCTCCACTTT. The full variable domain, with the rest looked up from reference TRBV2 and TRBJ1-6, is EPEVTQTPSHQVTQMGQEVILRCVPISNHLYFYWYRQILGQKVEFLVSFYNNEISEKSEIFDDQFSVERPDGSNFTLKIRSTKLEDSAMYFCASSSEDRGSPLHFGNGTRLTVT.

This clone was seen only a few times. The chain employs TRBV19 and TRBJ1-5, with 7 bases matching TRBD1. V was clipped by 2 bases and J by 0 bases; unmatched bases: 7. Germline V lookup: CDR1 LNHDA, CDR2 SQIVND (reference sequence). The CDR3 contains 17 residues. CDR3 residues: CASSITGAFLSNQPQHF. CDR3 nucleotide sequence: TGTGCCAGTAGTATAACAGGGGCGTTCCTTAGCAATCAGCCCCAGCATTTT. The full variable domain, with the rest looked up from reference TRBV19 and TRBJ1-5, is DGGITQSPKYLFRKEGQNVTLSCEQNLNHDAMYWYRQDPGQGLRLIYYSQIVNDFQKGDIAEGYSVSREKKESFPLTVTSAQKNPTAFYLCASSITGAFLSNQPQHFGDGTRLSIL.

The J gene is TRBJ1-5, the V gene TRBV2; D call uncertain. V gave up 6 bases and J gave up 6 bases, with 12 bases separating them. CDR1 SNHLY and CDR2 FYNNEI come from the germline V gene. The length of the CDR3 is 13 residues. CDR3 in DNA: TGTGCCAGCAGGCCCCGAGAGGGTCAGCCCCAGCATTTT. This gives the protein CASRPREGQPQHF.

This rearrangement joins TRBV7-6 to TRBJ2-7; tentative D call: TRBD1 (5 bases). CDR1 is SGHVS and CDR2 is FNYEAQ in the germline V gene. V was pared by 4 bases and J by 4 bases, with 14 bases between. CDR3 length: 14 residues. The CDR3 bases are TGTGCCAGCAGCTCATCAGGGTATCGATACGAGCAGTACTTC. Translating it yields CASSSSGYRYEQYF. The whole variable domain, filled in from reference TRBV7-6 and TRBJ2-7, reads GAGVSQSPRYKVTKRGQDVALRCDPISGHVSLYWYRQALGQGPEFLTYFNYEAQQDKSGLPNDRFSAERPEGSISTLTIQRTEQRDSAMYRCASSSSGYRYEQYFGPGTRLTVT.